These 13 T cell receptor beta chains originate from one sample sequenced in a study of blood T cells in healthy people across ages. Through a sample-barcoded 5' primer and a J-beta primer mix, a second PCR was run for roughly 7 to 12 cycles. TCRdb itself ran the 5' RACE reads through MiXCR, one entry per CDR3 protein. The sample shows fewer than 800,000 distinct CDR3 sequences, under 25% of them seen only once. The sample consisted of blood. Receptors were obtained from a man in his 70s in good health.

V is TRBV6-5 and J is TRBJ2-5, with a possible D match to TRBD1 (6 bases). The closer fit of TRBJ2-7 to the DNA end suggests the J call may be wrong. Germline CDR1 and CDR2: MNHEY and SVGAGI. The CDR3 length is 15 residues. DNA for the CDR3: TGTGCCAGCAGTAATACAGCCGGGACAACCTACGAGCAGTACTTC. Encoded protein: CASSNTAGTTYEQYF.

This clonotype appeared a few times. V gene TRBV6-5 combines with J gene TRBJ2-5, with 9 bases lining up with TRBD2. Germline V gives CDR1 MNHEY, CDR2 SVGAGI. V lost 4 bases to trimming and J lost 2 bases; unmatched junction nucleotides: 8. The CDR3 is 16 residues long. The chain's CDR3 is CASSLVAGEKQETQYF. CDR3 in DNA: TGTGCCAGCAGTTTAGTAGCGGGAGAGAAACAAGAGACCCAGTACTTC.

The table lists this clonotype with many counts. This chain links TRBV7-9 with TRBJ2-3, with 7 bases lining up with TRBD2. This CDR3 has 18 residues. Germline values: CDR1 SEHNR, CDR2 FQNEAQ (reference sequence). V dropped 8 bases and J dropped 0; count of bases not matched to a gene: 17. The CDR3 loop reads CASFPSSGTAPSTDTQYF. CDR3 nucleotides: TGTGCCAGCTTTCCCTCCAGCGGGACGGCTCCTAGCACAGATACGCAGTATTTT.

This clonotype was counted at least ten times. The chain recombines TRBV6-5 with TRBJ1-4; D possibly corresponds to TRBD1 (6 bases). Trimming removed 5 bases from V and 8 bases from J, with 15 bases in between. The germline V gene has CDR1 MNHEY and CDR2 SVGAGI. The CDR3 contains 14 residues. The CDR3, as DNA: TGTGCCAGCAGTCCAACAGGGTTGGGAGAAAAACTGTTTTTT. Residues: CASSPTGLGEKLFF.

The chain employs TRBV20-1 and TRBJ1-1; tentatively, D is TRBD1 (5 bases). The CDR3 covers 16 residues. CDR1 is DFQATT, CDR2 SNEGSKA, per germline (reference sequence). Trimming stripped 2 bases from V and 1 base from J, with 17 bases between. CDR3 in DNA: TGCAGTGCTAGAAAGGGGCAATCAATAACGAACACTGAAGCTTTCTTT. It translates to CSARKGQSITNTEAFF.

This sequence joins TRBV2 and TRBJ2-5; D uncertain. CDR1 and CDR2 (germline): SNHLY, FYNNEI. This CDR3 has 15 amino acids. Trimming left V 7 bases short and J 5 bases short, with 20 bases between. Written as DNA, the CDR3 is TGTGCCAGCAATCCCTTAGACAAACTGAGGGAGACCCAGTACTTC. Its translation: CASNPLDKLRETQYF.

This clonotype was seen more than once but under ten times. V gene TRBV20-1 combines with J gene TRBJ2-1; no firm D call. CDR3 length equals 14 residues. With 3 bases removed from V and 9 bases from J, the gap between germline ends came to 18 bases. CDR1 is DFQATT, CDR2 SNEGSKA, per germline (reference sequence). The CDR3 nucleotides read TGCAGTGCTAGGGCGATCCCCGGCCTTGGTGAGCAGTTCTTC. Amino acid sequence: CSARAIPGLGEQFF.

This clonotype was detected ten times or more. The J gene is TRBJ1-3, the V gene TRBV7-2, with no clear D. The CDR3 totals 16 residues. Germline V gene lookup returns CDR1 SGHTA and CDR2 FQGNSA. V gave up 5 bases and J gave up 0 bases, with 14 bases separating them. The CDR3 spells CASSPDGFGSGNTIYF. The DNA for the CDR3 is TGTGCCAGCAGCCCCGATGGATTCGGCTCTGGAAACACCATATATTTT. Based on the CDR3 plus reference TRBV7-2 and TRBJ1-3, the full variable domain is GAGVSQSPSNKVTEKGKDVELRCDPISGHTALYWYRQSLGQGLEFLIYFQGNSAPDKSGLPSDRFSAERTGGSVSTLTIQRTQQEDSAVYLCASSPDGFGSGNTIYFGEGSWLTVV.

Regarding this clonotype: An end of the junction differs from the germline gene, which may be a read error. In nucleotides, the CDR3 is TGTGCCATCTCGCCGTCTAGCTCCTATAATTCACCCCACCACTTT. Protein product: CAISPSSSYNSPHHF. The genes are TRBV10-3 and TRBJ1-6; D unclear. Germline V lookup: CDR1 ENHRY, CDR2 SYGVKD. The CDR3 extends over 15 amino acids.

This clonotype turned up a few times. The chain carries TRBV6-5 and TRBJ2-7; 7 bases are a match to TRBD1. The ends lost 9 bases at V and 4 bases at J; junction bases unmatched: 6. Germline V gene data show CDR1 as MNHEY and CDR2 as SVGAGI. There are 12 residues in the CDR3. CDR3: CASGQAPYEQYF. CDR3 DNA sequence: TGTGCCAGTGGACAGGCTCCATACGAGCAGTACTTC.

V and J are TRBV4-3 and TRBJ2-7, with D possibly TRBD2 on 6 matching bases. Deletions cut 4 bases from V and 3 bases from J, with 13 bases between. CDR1 is LGHNA and CDR2 is YSLEER in the germline V gene. CDR3 length: 14 amino acids. The CDR3 sequence: CASSRGLSSYEQYF. In DNA, the CDR3 is TGCGCCAGCAGCCGAGGACTATCCAGCTACGAGCAGTACTTC.

This clonotype turned up a few times. The chain uses TRBV28 and TRBJ2-5, with a tentative D call TRBD2 (6 bases). The CDR3 is 12 residues long. The ends were cut back, 6 bases at V and 7 bases at J, with 12 bases in the middle. The germline V gene encodes CDR1 MDHEN and CDR2 SYDVKM. The DNA for the CDR3 is TGTGCCAGCAGAACCGGGAGTGGGACCCAGTACTTC. Its protein product is CASRTGSGTQYF.

As regards this clonotype: The junction and the germline gene differ at one end; a read error may be behind it. The V call is TRBV20-1, the J call TRBJ1-4, with D uncertain. Looked up from germline, CDR1 is DFQATT and CDR2 is SNEGSKA (reference sequence). CDR3 size: 13 residues. The CDR3 region has the DNA TGCAGTGCTAGCAGGATAACTAATGAAAACCTGTTTTTT. Protein product: CSASRITNENLFF.